This T cell receptor beta chain was captured by sequencing in a study of T cells in Graves' hyperthyroidism and ophthalmopathy. TCR beta CDR3 regions were amplified from RNA. First-round RT-PCR of the TCR CDR3 relied on the HTBI primer set. TCRdb independently ran MiXCR on the multiplex PCR reads; one entry per CDR3 protein. The profile covers more than 350,000 distinct CDR3 sequences, with approximately 16% appearing a single time and roughly 19% taken by the ten largest. V lost 1 base to trimming and J lost 10 bases; unmatched junction nucleotides: 4. The CDR3 extends over 13 amino acids. The rearrangement links TRBV12-3 or TRBV12-4 to TRBJ2-1; 7 bases line up with TRBD1. This clonotype was obtained from a woman aged 55-70 years with Graves' ophthalmopathy. The source material was blood. The CDR3 nucleotides are TGTGCCAGCAGTTTAGGTTGGGGACAGGAGCAGTTCTTC. The encoded protein is CASSLGWGQEQFF.